This T cell receptor (beta chain) was sequenced for a study of T cell repertoires in cytomegalovirus infection. As for the study in general: Evidence of both CMV infection and a matching HLA type came from public TCR beta signatures.

Trimming pared 0 bases from V and 10 bases from J, leaving 10 bases between. CDR3 length equals 13 residues. The table lists this clonotype with a few counts. Its antigen is still unknown. Findings and caveats of the study: Ex vivo, HLA-C-restricted CMV-specific TCR beta clonotypes prevailed over the rest of the response. Carriage of CMV together with the relevant HLA was identifiable through cumulative public TCR beta family frequency.

In TCRdb, the reads were re-called with MiXCR into one record per CDR3 protein. This repertoire shows 400,000 or so distinct CDR3 sequences, approximately 32% found once; its top ten account for 12% to 15%. The V call is TRBV12-3 or TRBV12-4, the J call TRBJ2-1, with D perhaps assigned TRBD1 or TRBD2 (6 bases each). This receptor was taken from a human donor in good health (CMV status not recorded). Some clones in this sample may be carry-over from other donors' samples. The sequenced sample consisted of PBMCs. The CDR3 DNA reads as TGTGCCAGCAGTTTAGCGTGGGGGGCCGAGCAGTTCTTC. Protein sequence: CASSLAWGAEQFF.